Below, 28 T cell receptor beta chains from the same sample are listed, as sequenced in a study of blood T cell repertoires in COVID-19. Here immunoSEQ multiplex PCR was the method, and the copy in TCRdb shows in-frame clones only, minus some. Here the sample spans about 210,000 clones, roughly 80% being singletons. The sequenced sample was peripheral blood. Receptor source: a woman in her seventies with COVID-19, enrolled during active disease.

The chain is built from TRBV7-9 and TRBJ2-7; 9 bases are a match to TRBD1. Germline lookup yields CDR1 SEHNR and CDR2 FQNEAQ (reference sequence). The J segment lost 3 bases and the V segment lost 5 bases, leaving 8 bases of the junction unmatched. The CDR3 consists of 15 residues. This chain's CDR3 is CASSPRGTGNYEQYF. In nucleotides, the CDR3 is TGTGCCAGCAGCCCCCGGGGGACAGGGAACTACGAGCAGTACTTC.

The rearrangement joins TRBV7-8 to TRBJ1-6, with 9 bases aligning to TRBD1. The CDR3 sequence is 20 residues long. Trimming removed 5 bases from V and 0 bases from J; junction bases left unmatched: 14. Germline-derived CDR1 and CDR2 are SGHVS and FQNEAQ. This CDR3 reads CASSEIPGQGFSSYNSPLHF. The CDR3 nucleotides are TGTGCCAGCAGCGAAATCCCGGGACAGGGATTTAGCTCCTATAATTCACCCCTCCACTTT. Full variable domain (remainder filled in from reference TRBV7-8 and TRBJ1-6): GAGVSQSPRYKVAKRGQDVALRCDPISGHVSLFWYQQALGQGPEFLTYFQNEAQLDKSGLPSDRFFAERPEGSVSTLKIQRTQQEDSAVYLCASSEIPGQGFSSYNSPLHFGNGTRLTVT.

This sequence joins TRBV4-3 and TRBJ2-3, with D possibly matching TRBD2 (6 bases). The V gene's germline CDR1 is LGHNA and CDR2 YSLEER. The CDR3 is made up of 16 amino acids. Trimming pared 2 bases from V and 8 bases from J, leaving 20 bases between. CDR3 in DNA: TGCGCCAGCAGCCAAAGTCGGGTGGGGAGGCAGGGTACGCAGTATTTT. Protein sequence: CASSQSRVGRQGTQYF.

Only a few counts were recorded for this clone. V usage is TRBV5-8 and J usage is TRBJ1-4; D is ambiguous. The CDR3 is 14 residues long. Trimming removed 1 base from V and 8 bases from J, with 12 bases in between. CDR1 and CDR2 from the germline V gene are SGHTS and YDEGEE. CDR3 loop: CASSLRAPGEKLFF. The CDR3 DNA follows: TGTGCCAGCAGCTTGCGAGCCCCAGGCGAAAAACTGTTTTTT.

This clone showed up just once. The DNA of the CDR3 is TGTGCCAGCACCCCTTCGGGGGGTGTTGGGGGCTACACCTTC. This encodes CASTPSGGVGGYTF. The genes are TRBV27 and TRBJ1-2; TRBD1 is a possible D gene (5 bases). CDR3 length equals 14 residues. The germline V and J ends were trimmed by 7 bases and 8 bases, with 20 bases remaining between them. CDR1 and CDR2 (germline): MNHEY, SMNVEV (reference sequence).

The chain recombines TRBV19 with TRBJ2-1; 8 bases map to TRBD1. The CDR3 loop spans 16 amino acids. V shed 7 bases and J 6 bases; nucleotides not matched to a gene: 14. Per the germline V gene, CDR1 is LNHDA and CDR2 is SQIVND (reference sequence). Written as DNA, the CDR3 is TGTGCCAGTAAAGCCCGAACAGGGGGTACAGGCAATGAGCAGTTCTTC. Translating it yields CASKARTGGTGNEQFF.

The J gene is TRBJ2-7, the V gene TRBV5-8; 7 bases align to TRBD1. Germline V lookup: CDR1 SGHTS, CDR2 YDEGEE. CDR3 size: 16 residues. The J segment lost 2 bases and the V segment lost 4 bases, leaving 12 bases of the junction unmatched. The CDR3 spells CASSLDAYRGTYEQYF. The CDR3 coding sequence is TGTGCCAGCAGCCTGGACGCCTACAGGGGAACCTACGAGCAGTACTTC.

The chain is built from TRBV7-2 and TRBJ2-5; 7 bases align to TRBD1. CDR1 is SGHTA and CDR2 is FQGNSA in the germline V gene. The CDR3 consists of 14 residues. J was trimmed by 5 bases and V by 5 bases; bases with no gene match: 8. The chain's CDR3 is CASSPGTVRETQYF. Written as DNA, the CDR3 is TGTGCCAGCAGCCCCGGGACAGTGCGGGAGACCCAGTACTTC.

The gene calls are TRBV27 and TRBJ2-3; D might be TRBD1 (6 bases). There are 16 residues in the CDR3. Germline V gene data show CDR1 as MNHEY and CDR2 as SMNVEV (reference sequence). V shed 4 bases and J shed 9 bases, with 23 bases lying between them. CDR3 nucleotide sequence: TGTGCCAGCAGTTCCGGGACACTGAGATTCACAGGGACGCAGTATTTT. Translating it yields CASSSGTLRFTGTQYF.

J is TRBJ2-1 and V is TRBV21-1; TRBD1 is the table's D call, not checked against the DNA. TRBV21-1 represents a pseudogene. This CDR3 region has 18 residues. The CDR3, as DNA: TGTGCCAGCAGCAAGGACAAAACAGGGACAGAGCCCTACAATGAGCAGTTCTTC. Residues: CASSKDKTGTEPYNEQFF.

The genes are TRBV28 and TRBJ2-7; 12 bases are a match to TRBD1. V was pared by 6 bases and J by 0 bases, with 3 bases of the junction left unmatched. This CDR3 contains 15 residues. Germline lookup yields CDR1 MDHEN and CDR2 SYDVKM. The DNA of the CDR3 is TGTGCCAGCAGGGGGGGACAGGGGGCCTCCTACGAGCAGTACTTC. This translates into CASRGGQGASYEQYF.

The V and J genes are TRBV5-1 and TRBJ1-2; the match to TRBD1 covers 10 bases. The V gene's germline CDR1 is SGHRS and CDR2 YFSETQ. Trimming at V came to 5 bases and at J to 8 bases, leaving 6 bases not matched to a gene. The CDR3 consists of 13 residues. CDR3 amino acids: CASRSGTGDGYTF. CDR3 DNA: TGCGCCAGCAGAAGCGGGACAGGGGACGGCTACACCTTC. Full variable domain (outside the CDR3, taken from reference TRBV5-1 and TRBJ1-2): KAGVTQTPRYLIKTRGQQVTLSCSPISGHRSVSWYQQTPGQGLQFLFEYFSETQRNKGNFPGRFSGRQFSNSRSEMNVSTLELGDSALYLCASRSGTGDGYTFGSGTRLTVV.

This chain's CDR3 is CAISESSGYTF. DNA of the CDR3: TGTGCCATCAGTGAGTCTAGTGGCTACACCTTC. The chain employs TRBV10-3 and TRBJ1-2; no definite D call. The V end lost 0 bases, the J end lost 7 bases, and 3 bases lay between the germline ends. The CDR3 contains 11 residues. Germline V gene lookup returns CDR1 ENHRY and CDR2 SYGVKD.

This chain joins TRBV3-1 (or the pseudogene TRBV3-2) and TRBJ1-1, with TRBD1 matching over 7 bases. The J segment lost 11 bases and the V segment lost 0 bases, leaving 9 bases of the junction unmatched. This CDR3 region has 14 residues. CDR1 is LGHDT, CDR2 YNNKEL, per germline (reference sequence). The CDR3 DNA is TGTGCCAGCAGCCAAGACCCTGGGACAGAGCGGGCTTTCTTT. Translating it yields CASSQDPGTERAFF.

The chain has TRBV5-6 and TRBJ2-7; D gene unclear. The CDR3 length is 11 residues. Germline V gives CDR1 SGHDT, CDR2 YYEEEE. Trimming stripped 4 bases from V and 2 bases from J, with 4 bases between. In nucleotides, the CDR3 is TGTGCCAGCAGCACAACCTACGAGCAGTACTTC. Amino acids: CASSTTYEQYF.

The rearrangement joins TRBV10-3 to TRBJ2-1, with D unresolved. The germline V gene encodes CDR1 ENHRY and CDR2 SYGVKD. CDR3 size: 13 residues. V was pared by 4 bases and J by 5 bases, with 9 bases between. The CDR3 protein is CAISAARNNEQFF. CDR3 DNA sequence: TGTGCCATCAGTGCGGCCAGGAACAATGAGCAGTTCTTC.

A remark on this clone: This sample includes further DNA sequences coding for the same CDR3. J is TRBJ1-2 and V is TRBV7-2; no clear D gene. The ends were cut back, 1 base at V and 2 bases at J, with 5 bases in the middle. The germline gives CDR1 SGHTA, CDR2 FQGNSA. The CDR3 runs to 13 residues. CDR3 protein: CASSLGQNYGYTF. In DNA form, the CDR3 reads TGTGCCAGCAGCTTAGGTCAGAACTATGGCTACACCTTC.

CDR3 loop: CASSTGPRVGANVLTF. CDR3 nucleotides: TGCGCCAGCAGCACGGGTCCGCGAGTCGGGGCCAACGTCCTGACTTTC. The rearrangement links TRBV5-1 to TRBJ2-6; D call uncertain. Germline V gene lookup returns CDR1 SGHRS and CDR2 YFSETQ. With 4 bases removed from V and 4 bases from J, the gap between germline ends came to 15 bases. The CDR3 runs to 16 residues.

CDR3 in amino acids: CASSFYQSGGNTIYF. The CDR3 nucleotides are TGTGCCAGCAGCTTTTATCAGTCGGGTGGAAACACCATATATTTT. The rearrangement links TRBV5-6 to TRBJ1-3; no clear D gene. CDR3 length equals 15 residues. The ends were cut back, 2 bases at V and 3 bases at J, with 12 bases in the middle. From germline, CDR1 is SGHDT and CDR2 YYEEEE.

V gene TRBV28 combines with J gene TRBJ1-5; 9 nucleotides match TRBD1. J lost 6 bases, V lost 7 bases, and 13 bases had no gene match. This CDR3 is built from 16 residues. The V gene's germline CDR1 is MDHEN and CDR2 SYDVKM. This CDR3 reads CASTLAGQGKSQPQHF. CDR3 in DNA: TGTGCCAGCACCCTCGCGGGACAGGGTAAGAGTCAGCCCCAGCATTTT.

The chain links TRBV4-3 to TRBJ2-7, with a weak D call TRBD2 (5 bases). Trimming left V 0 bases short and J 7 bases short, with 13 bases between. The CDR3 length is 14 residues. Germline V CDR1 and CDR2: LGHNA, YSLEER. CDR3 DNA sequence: TGCGCCAGCAGCCAAGAAGAGGGAGTCGGGGAGCAGTACTTC. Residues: CASSQEEGVGEQYF.

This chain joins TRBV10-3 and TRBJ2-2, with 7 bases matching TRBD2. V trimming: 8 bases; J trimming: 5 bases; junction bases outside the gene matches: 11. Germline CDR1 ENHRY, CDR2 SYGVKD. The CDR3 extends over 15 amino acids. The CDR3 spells CAIGPGPGGTGELFF. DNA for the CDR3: TGTGCCATCGGTCCAGGCCCCGGGGGGACCGGGGAGCTGTTTTTT.

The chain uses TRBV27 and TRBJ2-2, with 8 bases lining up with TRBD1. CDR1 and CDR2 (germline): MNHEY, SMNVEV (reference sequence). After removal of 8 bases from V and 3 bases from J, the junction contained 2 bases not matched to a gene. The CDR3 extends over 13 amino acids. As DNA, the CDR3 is TGTGCCAGCCCACAGGGGGACACCGGGGAGCTGTTTTTT. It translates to CASPQGDTGELFF.

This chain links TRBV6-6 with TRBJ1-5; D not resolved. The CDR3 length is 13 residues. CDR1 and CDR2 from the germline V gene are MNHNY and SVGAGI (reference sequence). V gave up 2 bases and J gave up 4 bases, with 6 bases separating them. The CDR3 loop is CASSYPVNQPQHF. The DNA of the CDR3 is TGTGCCAGCAGTTACCCAGTGAATCAGCCCCAGCATTTT.

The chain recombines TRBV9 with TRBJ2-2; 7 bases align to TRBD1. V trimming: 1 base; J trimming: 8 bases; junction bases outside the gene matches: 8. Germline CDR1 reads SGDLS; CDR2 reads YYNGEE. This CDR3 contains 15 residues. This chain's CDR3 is CASSVKGAVTGELFF. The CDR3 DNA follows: TGTGCCAGCAGCGTAAAGGGGGCGGTCACGGGGGAGCTGTTTTTT.

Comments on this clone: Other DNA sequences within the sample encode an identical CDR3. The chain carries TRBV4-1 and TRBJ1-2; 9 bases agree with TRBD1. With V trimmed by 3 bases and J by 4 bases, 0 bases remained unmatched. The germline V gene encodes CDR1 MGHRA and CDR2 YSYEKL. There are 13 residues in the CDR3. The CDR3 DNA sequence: TGCGCCAGCAGCCAGGGACAGGGCTATGGCTACACCTTC. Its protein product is CASSQGQGYGYTF.

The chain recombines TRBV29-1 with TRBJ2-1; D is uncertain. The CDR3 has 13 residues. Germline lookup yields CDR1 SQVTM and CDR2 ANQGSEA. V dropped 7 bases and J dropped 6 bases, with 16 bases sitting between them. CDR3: CSALRPAGNEQFF. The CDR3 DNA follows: TGCAGCGCTCTTCGCCCTGCCGGCAATGAGCAGTTCTTC.

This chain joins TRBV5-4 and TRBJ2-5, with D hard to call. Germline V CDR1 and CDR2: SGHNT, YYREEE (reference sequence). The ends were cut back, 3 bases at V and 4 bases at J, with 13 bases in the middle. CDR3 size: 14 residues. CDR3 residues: CASSSDRRGETQYF. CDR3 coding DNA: TGTGCCAGCAGCTCGGATAGGCGAGGAGAGACCCAGTACTTC.